The sequence of this T cell receptor (beta chain) was determined in a study of OX40 agonist ivuxolimab in advanced cancers. Turning to the overall study: Ivuxolimab was an agonistic, fully human IgG2 monoclonal antibody directed against OX40 (CD134), a costimulatory receptor. The paper describes the monotherapy dose-escalation part (N ≈ 51 patients) of the phase I trial of ivuxolimab. Peripheral TCRbeta sequencing aimed to test whether ivuxolimab altered TCR sequence diversity and caused clonal T-cell expansion. Intravenous ivuxolimab was administered to patients every 2 weeks at six dose levels: 0.01, 0.1, 0.3, 1.5, 3 and 10 mg/kg. Patients were allowed to have had prior anti-PD-1, anti-PD-L1 or anti-CTLA-4 therapy, and roughly two fifths of the dose-escalation patients had been treated with checkpoint inhibitors. Partial responses occurred in three dose-escalation patients, of whom one had hepatocellular carcinoma and two had cutaneous melanoma. Of the approximately 50 dose-escalation patients, hepatocellular carcinoma was present in approximately 20, melanoma in roughly 15, renal cell carcinoma in 9 and head and neck cancer in 9. In the dose-escalation cohort, approximately 82% of patients were male, and the mean age was around 65 years with a range of about 23 to 79.

Details on this clone: There is no known antigen for this receptor. The input lacks base qualities; no much larger clone sits a single base away.

Study-wide findings and limitations: After ivuxolimab, CD8+ T cells had more expanded clones than CD4+ T cells on average. In the 0.1-3.0 mg/kg groups, partial responders had among the lowest normalized peripheral clonal expansion, particularly in CD8+ T cells. Low levels of normalized T-cell clonal expansion were also shown by some nonresponding patients. Antigen specificity was not determined for the clonally expanded peripheral T cells. At doses of 0.1 to 3.0 mg/kg, clonal expansion of both CD4+ and CD8+ blood T cells was observed from baseline to week 6.

The trial excluded patients who had a history of autoimmune disease or who were on systemic immunosuppression. Peripheral blood for TCR sequencing was collected from all dose cohorts at baseline, on cycle 4 day 1, and on cycle 7 day 1. Samples came from an open-label, multicenter, first-in-human phase I dose-escalation trial of ivuxolimab. Adults with locally advanced or metastatic head and neck squamous cell, hepatocellular, melanoma or renal cell carcinoma were enrolled in the trial. CD4+ and CD8+ T cells were sorted separately from peripheral blood before TCR sequencing. The V end loses 7 bases and the J end loses 0 bases, and a stretch of 16 bases separates them. Measured from the cysteine to the phenylalanine, the CDR3 is 17 residues long. The kept DNA is CDR3 alone, 51 bases in frame from the first base. Taken from the germline V gene, the CDR1 and CDR2 loops are MGHDK and SYGVNS. To sequence the TCRbeta CDR3 region, genomic DNA was isolated from the sorted cells. The immunoSEQ Assay was used to sequence the TCRbeta CDR3 regions. TCRdb carries this immuneACCESS record with in-frame sequences only. Its versions omit some clonotypes, under half of them owing to an unresolved V gene in the studies checked, with the rest unexplained. The sample includes about 49,000 clones, with 85% observed a single time. The ten largest clonotypes hold approximately 20% of the sample.

The source of this sequence is an adult with an advanced solid tumor such as melanoma, head and neck, liver or kidney cancer. The receptor chain draws on TRBV25-1 and TRBJ1-6, with an unclear D gene assignment. Sequencing was performed on CD4+ or CD8+ T cells sorted from blood, taken in a trial of the OX40 agonist ivuxolimab. The CDR3 region: CASKMYPWSSYNSPLHF. The nucleotides are TGTGCCAGCAAAATGTACCCCTGGAGCTCCTATAATTCACCCCTCCACTTT.